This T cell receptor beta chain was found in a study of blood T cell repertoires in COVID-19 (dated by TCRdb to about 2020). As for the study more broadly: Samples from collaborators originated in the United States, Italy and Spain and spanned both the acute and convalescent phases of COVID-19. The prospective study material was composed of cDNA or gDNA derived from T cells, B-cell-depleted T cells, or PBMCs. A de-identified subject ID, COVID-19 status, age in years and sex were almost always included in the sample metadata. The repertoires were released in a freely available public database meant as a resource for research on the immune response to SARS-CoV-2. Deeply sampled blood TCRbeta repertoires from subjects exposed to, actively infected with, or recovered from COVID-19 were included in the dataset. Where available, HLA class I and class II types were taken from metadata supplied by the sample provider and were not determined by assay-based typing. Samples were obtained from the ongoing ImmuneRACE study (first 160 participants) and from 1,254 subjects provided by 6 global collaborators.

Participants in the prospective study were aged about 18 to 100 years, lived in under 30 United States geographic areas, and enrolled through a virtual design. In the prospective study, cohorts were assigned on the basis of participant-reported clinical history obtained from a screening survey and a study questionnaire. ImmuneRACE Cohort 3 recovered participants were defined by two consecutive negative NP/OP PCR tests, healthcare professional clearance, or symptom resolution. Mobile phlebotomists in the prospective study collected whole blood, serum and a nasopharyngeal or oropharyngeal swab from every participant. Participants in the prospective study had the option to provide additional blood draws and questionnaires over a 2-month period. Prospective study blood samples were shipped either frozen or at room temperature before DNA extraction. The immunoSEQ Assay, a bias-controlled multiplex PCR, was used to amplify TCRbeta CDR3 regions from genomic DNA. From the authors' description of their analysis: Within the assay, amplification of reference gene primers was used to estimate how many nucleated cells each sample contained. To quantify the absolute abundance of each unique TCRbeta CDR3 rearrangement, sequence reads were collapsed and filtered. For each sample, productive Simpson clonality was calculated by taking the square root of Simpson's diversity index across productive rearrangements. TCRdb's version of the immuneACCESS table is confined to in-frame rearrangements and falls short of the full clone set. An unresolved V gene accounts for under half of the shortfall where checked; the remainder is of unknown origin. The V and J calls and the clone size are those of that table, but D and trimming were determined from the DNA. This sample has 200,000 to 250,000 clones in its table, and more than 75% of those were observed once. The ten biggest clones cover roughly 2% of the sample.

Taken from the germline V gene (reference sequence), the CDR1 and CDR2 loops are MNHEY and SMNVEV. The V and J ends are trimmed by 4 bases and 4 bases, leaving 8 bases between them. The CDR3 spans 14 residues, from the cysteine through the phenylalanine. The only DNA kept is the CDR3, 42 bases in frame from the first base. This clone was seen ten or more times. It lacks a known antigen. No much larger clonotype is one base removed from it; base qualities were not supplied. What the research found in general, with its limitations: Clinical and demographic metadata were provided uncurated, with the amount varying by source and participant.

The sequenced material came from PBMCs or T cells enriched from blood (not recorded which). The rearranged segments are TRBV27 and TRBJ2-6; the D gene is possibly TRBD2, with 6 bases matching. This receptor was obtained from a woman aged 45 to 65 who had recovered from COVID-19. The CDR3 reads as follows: CASSSGRGANVLTF. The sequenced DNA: TGTGCCAGCAGTTCGGGGAGGGGGGCCAACGTCCTGACTTTC.